This TCR beta chain was documented in a study of T cells in Graves' hyperthyroidism and ophthalmopathy. The CDR3 totals 12 residues. Per the germline V gene, CDR1 is DFQATT and CDR2 is SNEGSKA (reference sequence). The germline V and J ends were trimmed by 1 base and 6 bases, with 10 bases remaining between them. Template material for amplifying TCR beta CDR3 regions consisted of RNA transcripts. The HTBI primer set drove a first-round RT-PCR of the TCR CDR3. TCRdb reprocessed the multiplex PCR reads with MiXCR, giving one entry per CDR3 protein. The table has about 130,000 distinct CDR3 sequences, approximately 20% seen once. This clonotype appeared many times.

The J gene is TRBJ2-7, the V gene TRBV20-1; D is unresolved. The TCR comes from a woman between 45 and 60 years old with Graves' hyperthyroidism that later progressed to Graves' ophthalmopathy. Specimen: blood. The CDR3 reads CSARGGIAEQYF. The CDR3 DNA is TGCAGTGCTAGAGGCGGAATAGCCGAGCAGTACTTC.